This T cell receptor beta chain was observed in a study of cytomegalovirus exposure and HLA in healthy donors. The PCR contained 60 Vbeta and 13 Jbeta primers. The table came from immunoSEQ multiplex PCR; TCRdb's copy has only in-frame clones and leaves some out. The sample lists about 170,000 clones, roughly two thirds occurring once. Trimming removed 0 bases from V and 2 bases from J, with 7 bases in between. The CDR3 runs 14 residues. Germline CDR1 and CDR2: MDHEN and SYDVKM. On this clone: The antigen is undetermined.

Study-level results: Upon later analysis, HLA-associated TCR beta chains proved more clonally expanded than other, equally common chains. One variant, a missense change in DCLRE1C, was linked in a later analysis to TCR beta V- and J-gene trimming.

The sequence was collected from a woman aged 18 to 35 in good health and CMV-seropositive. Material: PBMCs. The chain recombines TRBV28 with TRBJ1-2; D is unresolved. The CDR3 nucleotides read TGTGCCAGCAGTTTATGGGGAGGAAACTATGGCTACACCTTC. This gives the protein CASSLWGGNYGYTF.